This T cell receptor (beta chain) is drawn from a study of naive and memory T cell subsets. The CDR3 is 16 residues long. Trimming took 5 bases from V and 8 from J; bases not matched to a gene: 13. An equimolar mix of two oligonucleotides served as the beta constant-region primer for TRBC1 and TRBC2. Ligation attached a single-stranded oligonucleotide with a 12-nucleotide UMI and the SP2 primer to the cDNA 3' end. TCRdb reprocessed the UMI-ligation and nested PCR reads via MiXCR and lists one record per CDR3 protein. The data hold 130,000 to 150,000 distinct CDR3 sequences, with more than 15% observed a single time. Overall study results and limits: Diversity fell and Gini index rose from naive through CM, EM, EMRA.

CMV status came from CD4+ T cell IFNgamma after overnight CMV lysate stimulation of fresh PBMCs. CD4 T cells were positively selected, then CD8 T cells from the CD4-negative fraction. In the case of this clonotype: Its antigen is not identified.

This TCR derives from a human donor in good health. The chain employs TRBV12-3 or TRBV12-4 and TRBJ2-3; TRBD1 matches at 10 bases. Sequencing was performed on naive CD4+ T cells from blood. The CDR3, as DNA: TGTGCCAGCAGTCCTCACCAGACAGGGGGCATAGGTACGCAGTATTTT. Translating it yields CASSPHQTGGIGTQYF.